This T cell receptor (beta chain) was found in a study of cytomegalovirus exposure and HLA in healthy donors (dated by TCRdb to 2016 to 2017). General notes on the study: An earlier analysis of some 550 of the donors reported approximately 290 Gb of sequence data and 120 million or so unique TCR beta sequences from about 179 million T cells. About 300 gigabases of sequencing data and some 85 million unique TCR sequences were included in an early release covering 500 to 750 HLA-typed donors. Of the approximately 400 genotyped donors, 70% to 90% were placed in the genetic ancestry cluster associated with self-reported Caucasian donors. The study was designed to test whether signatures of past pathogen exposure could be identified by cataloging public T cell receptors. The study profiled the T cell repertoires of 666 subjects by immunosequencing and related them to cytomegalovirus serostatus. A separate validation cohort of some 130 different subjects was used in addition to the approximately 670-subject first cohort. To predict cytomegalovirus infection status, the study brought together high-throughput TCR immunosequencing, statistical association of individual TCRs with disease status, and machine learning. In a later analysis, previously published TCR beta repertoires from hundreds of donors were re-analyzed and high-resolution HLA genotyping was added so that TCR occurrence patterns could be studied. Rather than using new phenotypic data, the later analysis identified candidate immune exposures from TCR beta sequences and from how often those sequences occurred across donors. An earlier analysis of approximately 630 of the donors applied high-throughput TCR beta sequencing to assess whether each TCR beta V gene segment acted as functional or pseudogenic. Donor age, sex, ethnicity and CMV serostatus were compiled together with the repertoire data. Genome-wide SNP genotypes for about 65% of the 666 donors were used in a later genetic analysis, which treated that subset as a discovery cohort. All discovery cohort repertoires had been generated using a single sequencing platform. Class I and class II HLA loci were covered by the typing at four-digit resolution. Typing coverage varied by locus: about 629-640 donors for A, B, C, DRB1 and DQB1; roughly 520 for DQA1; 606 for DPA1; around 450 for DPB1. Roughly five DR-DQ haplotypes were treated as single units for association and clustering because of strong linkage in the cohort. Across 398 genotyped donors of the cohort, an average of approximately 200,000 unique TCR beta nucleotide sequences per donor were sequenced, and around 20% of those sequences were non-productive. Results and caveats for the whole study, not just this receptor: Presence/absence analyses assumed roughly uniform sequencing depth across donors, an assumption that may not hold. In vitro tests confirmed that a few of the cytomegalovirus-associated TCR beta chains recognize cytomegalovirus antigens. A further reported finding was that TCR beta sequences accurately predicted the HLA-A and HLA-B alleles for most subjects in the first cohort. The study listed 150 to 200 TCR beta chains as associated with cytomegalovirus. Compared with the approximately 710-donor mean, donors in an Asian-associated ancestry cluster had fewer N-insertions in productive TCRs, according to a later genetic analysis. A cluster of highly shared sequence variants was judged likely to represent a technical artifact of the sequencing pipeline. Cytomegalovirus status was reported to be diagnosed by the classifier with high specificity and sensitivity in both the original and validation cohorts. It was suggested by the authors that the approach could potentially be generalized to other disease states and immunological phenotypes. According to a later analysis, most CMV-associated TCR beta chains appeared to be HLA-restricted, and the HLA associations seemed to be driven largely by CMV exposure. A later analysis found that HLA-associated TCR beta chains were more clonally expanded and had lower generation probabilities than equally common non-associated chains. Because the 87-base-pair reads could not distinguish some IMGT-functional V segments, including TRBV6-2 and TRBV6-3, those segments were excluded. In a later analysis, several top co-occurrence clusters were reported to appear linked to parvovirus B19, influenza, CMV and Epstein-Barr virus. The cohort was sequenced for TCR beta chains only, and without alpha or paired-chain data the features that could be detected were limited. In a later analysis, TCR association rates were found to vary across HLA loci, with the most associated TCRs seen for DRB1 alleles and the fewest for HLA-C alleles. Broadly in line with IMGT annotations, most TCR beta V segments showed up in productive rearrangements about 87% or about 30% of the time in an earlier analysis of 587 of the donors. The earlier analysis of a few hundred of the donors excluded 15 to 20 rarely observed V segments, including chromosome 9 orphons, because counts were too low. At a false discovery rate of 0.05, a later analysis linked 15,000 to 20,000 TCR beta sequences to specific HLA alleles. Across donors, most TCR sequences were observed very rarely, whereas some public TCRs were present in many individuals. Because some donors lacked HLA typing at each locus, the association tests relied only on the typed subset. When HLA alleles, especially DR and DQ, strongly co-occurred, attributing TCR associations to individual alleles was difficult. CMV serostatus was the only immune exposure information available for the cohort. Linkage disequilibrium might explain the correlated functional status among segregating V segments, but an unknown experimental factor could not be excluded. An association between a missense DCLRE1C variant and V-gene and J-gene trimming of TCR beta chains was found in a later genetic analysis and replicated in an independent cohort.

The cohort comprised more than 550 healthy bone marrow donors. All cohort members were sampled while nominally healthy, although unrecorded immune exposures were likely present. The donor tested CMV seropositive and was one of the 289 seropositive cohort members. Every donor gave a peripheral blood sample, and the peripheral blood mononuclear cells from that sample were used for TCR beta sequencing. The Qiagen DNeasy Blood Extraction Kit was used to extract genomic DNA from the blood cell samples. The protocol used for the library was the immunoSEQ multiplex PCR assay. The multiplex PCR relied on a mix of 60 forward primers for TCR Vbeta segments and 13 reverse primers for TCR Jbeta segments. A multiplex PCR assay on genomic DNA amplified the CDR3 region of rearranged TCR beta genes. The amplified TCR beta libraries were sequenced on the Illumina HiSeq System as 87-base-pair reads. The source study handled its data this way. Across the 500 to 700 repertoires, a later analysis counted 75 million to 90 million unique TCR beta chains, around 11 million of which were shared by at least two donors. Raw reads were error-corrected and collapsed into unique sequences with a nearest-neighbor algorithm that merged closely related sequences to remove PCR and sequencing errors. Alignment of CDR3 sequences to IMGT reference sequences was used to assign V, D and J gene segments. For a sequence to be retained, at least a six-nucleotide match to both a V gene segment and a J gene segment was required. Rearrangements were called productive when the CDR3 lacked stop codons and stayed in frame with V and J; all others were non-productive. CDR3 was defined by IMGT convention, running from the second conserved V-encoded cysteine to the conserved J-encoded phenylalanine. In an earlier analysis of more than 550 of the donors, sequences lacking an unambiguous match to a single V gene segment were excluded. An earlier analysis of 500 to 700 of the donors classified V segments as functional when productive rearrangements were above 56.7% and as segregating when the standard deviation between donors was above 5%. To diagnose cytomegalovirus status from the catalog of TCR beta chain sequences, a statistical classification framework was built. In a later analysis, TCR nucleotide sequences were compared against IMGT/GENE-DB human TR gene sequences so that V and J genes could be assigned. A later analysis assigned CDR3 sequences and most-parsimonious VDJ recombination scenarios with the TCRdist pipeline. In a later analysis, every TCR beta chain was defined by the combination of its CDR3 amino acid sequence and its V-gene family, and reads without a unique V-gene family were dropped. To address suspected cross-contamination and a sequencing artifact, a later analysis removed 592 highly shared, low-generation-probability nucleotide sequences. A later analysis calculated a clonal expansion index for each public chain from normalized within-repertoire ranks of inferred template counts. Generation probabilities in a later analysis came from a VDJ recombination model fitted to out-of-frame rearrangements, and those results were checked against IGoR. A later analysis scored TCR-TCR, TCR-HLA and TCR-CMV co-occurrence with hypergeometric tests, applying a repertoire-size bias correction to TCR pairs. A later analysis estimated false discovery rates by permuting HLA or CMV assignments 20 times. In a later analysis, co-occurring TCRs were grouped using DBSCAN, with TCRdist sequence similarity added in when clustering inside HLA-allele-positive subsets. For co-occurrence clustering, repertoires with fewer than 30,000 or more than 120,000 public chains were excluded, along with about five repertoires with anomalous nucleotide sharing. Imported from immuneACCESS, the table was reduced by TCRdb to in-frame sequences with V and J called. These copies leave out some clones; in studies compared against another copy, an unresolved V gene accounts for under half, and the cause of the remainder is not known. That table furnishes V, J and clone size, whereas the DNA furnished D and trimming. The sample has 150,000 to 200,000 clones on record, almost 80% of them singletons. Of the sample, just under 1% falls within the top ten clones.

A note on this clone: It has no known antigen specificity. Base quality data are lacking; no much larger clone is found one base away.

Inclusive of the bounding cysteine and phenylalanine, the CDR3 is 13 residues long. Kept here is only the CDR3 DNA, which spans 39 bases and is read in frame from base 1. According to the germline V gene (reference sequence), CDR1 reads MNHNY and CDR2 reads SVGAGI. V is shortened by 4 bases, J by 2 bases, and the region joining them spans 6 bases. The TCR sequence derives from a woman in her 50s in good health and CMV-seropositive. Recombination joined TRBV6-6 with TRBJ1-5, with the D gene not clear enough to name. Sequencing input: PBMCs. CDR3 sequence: CASSWEGNQPQHF. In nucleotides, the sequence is TGTGCCAGCAGTTGGGAGGGCAATCAGCCCCAGCATTTT.